These 10 T cell receptor beta chains share one sample of origin, sequenced in a study of CD8+CD57+ T cells in acquired aplastic anemia. An expansion of CD8+CD57+ cells by flow cytometry had been shown in patients chosen for sequencing. Genomic DNA acted as the template from which TCR beta VDJ combination and CDR3 sequence profiling were carried out. TCRdb re-called the reads through MiXCR, storing one row per CDR3 protein. The data contain approximately 150,000 distinct CDR3 sequences, 71% of them singletons. Material: sorted CD4+, CD8+, or CD8+CD57+ T cells (not recorded which) from PBMCs. These receptors all come from a human donor with aplastic anemia.

The V and J genes are TRBV11-1 and TRBJ2-1; 9 nucleotides agree with TRBD1. V trimming: 7 bases; J trimming: 9 bases; junction bases outside the gene matches: 10. Germline CDR1 reads SGHAT; CDR2 reads FQDESV (reference sequence). The CDR3 covers 14 residues. The chain's CDR3 is CASTVDRGIGEQFF. The CDR3 coding sequence is TGTGCCAGCACCGTTGACAGGGGGATAGGTGAGCAGTTCTTC. The full variable domain, in which reference TRBV11-1 and TRBJ2-1 provide the parts outside the CDR3, is EAEVAQSPRYKITEKSQAVAFWCDPISGHATLYWYRQILGQGPELLVQFQDESVVDDSQLPKDRFSAERLKGVDSTLKIQPAELGDSAMYLCASTVDRGIGEQFFGPGTRLTVL.

V usage is TRBV7-2 and J usage is TRBJ2-2; D gene unclear. The DNA end lines up better with TRBJ1-1; the J call may be wrong. The CDR3 is 14 amino acids. From germline, CDR1 is SGHTA and CDR2 FQGNSA. The CDR3 DNA follows: TGTGCCAGCAGTATGTCCGCAGGGAACACTGAAGCTTTCTTT. Translating it yields CASSMSAGNTEAFF.

This clonotype showed up just once. This chain uses TRBV9 with TRBJ2-5; 9 bases are shared with TRBD2. Germline V gene data show CDR1 as SGDLS and CDR2 as YYNGEE. V lost 4 bases and J lost 7; bases outside the gene matches: 8. The CDR3 contains 14 residues. The CDR3 spells CASSRSGGRGTQYF. CDR3 DNA: TGTGCCAGCAGCCGTAGCGGGGGACGTGGGACCCAGTACTTC.

The chain carries TRBV19 and TRBJ1-2; 10 bases line up with TRBD1. The CDR3 totals 16 residues. J lost 1 base, V lost 1 base, and 3 bases had no gene match. Germline loops: CDR1 LNHDA, CDR2 SQIVND (reference sequence). The CDR3 spells CASSIAGTGVNYGYTF. The CDR3 bases are TGTGCCAGTAGTATAGCCGGGACAGGGGTTAACTATGGCTACACCTTC. The whole variable domain, filled in from reference TRBV19 and TRBJ1-2, reads DGGITQSPKYLFRKEGQNVTLSCEQNLNHDAMYWYRQDPGQGLRLIYYSQIVNDFQKGDIAEGYSVSREKKESFPLTVTSAQKNPTAFYLCASSIAGTGVNYGYTFGSGTRLTVV.

The rearrangement uses TRBV5-1 and TRBJ2-1; weak D call: TRBD2 (6 bases). Germline loops: CDR1 SGHRS, CDR2 YFSETQ. The CDR3 has 15 amino acids. Trimming left V 4 bases short and J 3 bases short, with 14 bases between. The CDR3 DNA follows: TGCGCCAGCAGCGCGGGAACAGCCCTCTACAATGAGCAGTTCTTC. It codes for CASSAGTALYNEQFF.

The gene calls are TRBV9 and TRBJ1-2; D is unclear. The length of the CDR3 is 15 residues. Between the trimmed V and J ends, which lost 0 bases and 4 bases, there was a span of 13 bases. Germline CDR1 SGDLS, CDR2 YYNGEE. The CDR3 loop reads CASSVESGNSYGYTF. The CDR3 DNA reads as TGTGCCAGCAGCGTAGAGTCAGGCAATAGCTATGGCTACACCTTC.

The chain has TRBV29-1 and TRBJ1-2, with unresolved D. Per germline, CDR1 SQVTM and CDR2 ANQGSEA. V lost 6 bases, J lost 2 bases, and 13 bases lay in between. The CDR3 is 13 amino acids. DNA for the CDR3: TGCAGCGTCCAACAGACAACGAACTATGGCTACACCTTC. It yields the protein CSVQQTTNYGYTF.

The sample holds a few counts of this clonotype. This may come from a read error, since a much larger clone is one base off. Given the absence of the conserved phenylalanine or tryptophan at the CDR3 end, a read error is likely. The CDR3 region has the DNA TGTGCCAGCAGCACGGGCTCCTACGAGCAGTACCTC. Encoded protein: CASSTGSYEQYL. This chain uses TRBV12-3 or TRBV12-4 with TRBJ2-7, with D uncertain. The CDR3 contains 12 residues. The V end was cut by 6 bases, the J end by 0 bases, with 6 bases between.

This clonotype was observed many times. DNA for the CDR3: TGTGCCAGCAGTGAAGGAGGAGGGGGATCCTACAATGAGCAGTTCTTC. It translates to CASSEGGGGSYNEQFF. V and J are TRBV6-1 and TRBJ2-1, with D tentatively TRBD1 or TRBD2 (6 bases each). There are 16 residues in the CDR3. Deletions cut 1 base from V and 1 base from J, with 11 bases between. The germline gives CDR1 MNHNS, CDR2 SASEGT.

The chain uses TRBV2 and TRBJ2-3, with TRBD2 as a possible D gene (6 bases). Trimming stripped 6 bases from V and 1 base from J, with 8 bases between. Germline loops: CDR1 SNHLY, CDR2 FYNNEI. This CDR3 has 13 amino acids. The DNA for the CDR3 is TGTGCCAGCAGGCCGGGAGGCACAGATACGCAGTATTTT. Translated: CASRPGGTDTQYF.